The clone carrying this TCR beta chain appeared a few times. This entry comes from a study of T-cell reconstitution after alpha-beta-depleted transplantation in children. A TCRbeta library incorporating unique molecular identifiers was prepared. TCRdb re-called the PCR reads through MiXCR, storing one row per CDR3 protein. The repertoire consists of around 250,000 distinct CDR3 sequences, with about a tenth occurring once and the leading ten covering 10%. The V gene's germline CDR1 is SGHTA and CDR2 FQGNSA. The CDR3 extends over 12 amino acids. The V end was cut by 5 bases, the J end by 7 bases, with 10 bases between.

This receptor was taken from a human donor who donated a stem cell graft to a child with SCID. The chain links TRBV7-2 to TRBJ2-3; D call uncertain. The sequenced sample was PBMCs from the stem cell graft donor, obtained from the stem cell graft. The CDR3 sequence is CASSDGRNTQYF. CDR3 sequence (DNA): TGTGCCAGCAGCGACGGTAGGAATACGCAGTATTTT.